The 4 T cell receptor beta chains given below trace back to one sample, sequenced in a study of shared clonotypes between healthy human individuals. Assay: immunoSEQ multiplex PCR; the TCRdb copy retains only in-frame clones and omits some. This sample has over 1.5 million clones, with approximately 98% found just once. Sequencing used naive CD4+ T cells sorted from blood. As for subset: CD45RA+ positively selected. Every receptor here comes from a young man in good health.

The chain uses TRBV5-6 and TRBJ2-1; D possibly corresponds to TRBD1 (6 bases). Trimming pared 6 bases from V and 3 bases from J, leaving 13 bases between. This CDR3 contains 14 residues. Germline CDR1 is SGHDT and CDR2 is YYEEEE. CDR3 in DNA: TGTGCCAGCACAAGGACAGTTGACTACAATGAGCAGTTCTTC. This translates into CASTRTVDYNEQFF.

CDR3 sequence: CASLGSGTPREQYF. For the CDR3, the DNA is TGTGCCAGCCTCGGTTCGGGGACTCCGCGAGAGCAGTACTTC. V usage is TRBV28 and J usage is TRBJ2-7; maybe TRBD2 (6 bases). Germline V gives CDR1 MDHEN, CDR2 SYDVKM. V was trimmed by 8 bases and J by 7 bases, leaving 21 bases between them. The CDR3 extends over 14 amino acids.

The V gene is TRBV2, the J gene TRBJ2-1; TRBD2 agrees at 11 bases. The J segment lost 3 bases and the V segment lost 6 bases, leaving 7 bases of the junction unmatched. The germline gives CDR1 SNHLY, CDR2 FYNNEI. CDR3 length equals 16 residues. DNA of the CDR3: TGTGCCAGCAGCCCCCTACTAGCGGGAGACTACAATGAGCAGTTCTTC. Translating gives CASSPLLAGDYNEQFF. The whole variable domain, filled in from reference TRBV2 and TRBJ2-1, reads EPEVTQTPSHQVTQMGQEVILRCVPISNHLYFYWYRQILGQKVEFLVSFYNNEISEKSEIFDDQFSVERPDGSNFTLKIRSTKLEDSAMYFCASSPLLAGDYNEQFFGPGTRLTVL.

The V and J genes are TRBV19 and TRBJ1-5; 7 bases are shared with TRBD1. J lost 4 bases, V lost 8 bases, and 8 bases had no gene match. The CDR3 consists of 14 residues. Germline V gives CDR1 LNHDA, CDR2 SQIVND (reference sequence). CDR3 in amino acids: CASQGGRRNQPQHF. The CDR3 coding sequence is TGTGCCAGTCAGGGGGGTCGTCGGAATCAGCCCCAGCATTTT.